This T cell receptor beta chain was recorded in a study of cytomegalovirus exposure and HLA in healthy donors. The study's findings and limits: Common viral pathogens were later found to be apparently linked to several of the most significant clusters. Approximately 160 TCR beta chains were listed as cytomegalovirus-associated.

Worth noting for this clone: Antigen specificity is unknown.

Primers included in the PCR were 60 Vbeta and 13 Jbeta primers. Assay used: immunoSEQ multiplex PCR; TCRdb lists only in-frame clones, some missing. The table lists 150,000 to 250,000 clones, 79% of them singletons. Sequenced material: PBMCs. The receptor was derived from a girl under 18 in good health and CMV-seropositive.

The CDR3 nucleotides read TGTGCCAGCAGCTTAGGGGCGGGGGAAAAACTGTTTTTT. Amino acids: CASSLGAGEKLFF. The chain joins TRBV7-8 to TRBJ1-4; D is ambiguous. V gave up 1 base and J gave up 8 bases, with 8 bases separating them. CDR1 is SGHVS, CDR2 FQNEAQ, per germline. This CDR3 region has 13 residues.